This T cell receptor (beta chain) came from a study of response to subunit inactivated influenza vaccine. At least ten counts were recorded for this clonotype. The CDR3 length is 14 residues. Germline V gene sequence: CDR1 SGHRS, CDR2 YFSETQ. V lost 0 bases to trimming and J lost 10 bases; unmatched junction nucleotides: 7. TCRdb re-called the RT-PCR reads through MiXCR, storing one row per CDR3 protein. Among 500,000 to 600,000 distinct CDR3 sequences, 15% to 20% were seen once, and the ten largest hold less than 4%. The rearrangement links TRBV5-1 to TRBJ2-5; 9 bases fit TRBD2. This clonotype was obtained from a man between 50 and 69 years old who received an inactivated influenza vaccine. Here the sequenced sample was CD4+ T cells sorted from PBMCs, taken roughly 24 months after vaccination. This CDR3 is CASSLDGSGRYQYF. The DNA of the CDR3 is TGCGCCAGCAGCTTGGATGGTAGCGGGAGATACCAGTACTTC.